This T cell receptor beta chain was found in a study of blood T cell repertoires in COVID-19. Clones were sequenced by immunoSEQ multiplex PCR, and TCRdb holds only the in-frame ones, with some missing. Of under 110,000 clones in the sample, less than 80% were seen once. There are 13 residues in the CDR3. Between the trimmed V and J ends, which lost 6 bases and 13 bases, there was a span of 16 bases. CDR1 and CDR2 from the germline V gene are MNHEY and SVGAGI. The genes are TRBV6-5 and TRBJ1-6; D gene unclear. The sequence was obtained from a man older than 75 with COVID-19, enrolled during active disease. The material sequenced was peripheral blood. The CDR3 bases are TGTGCCAGCAGAGAGGTCCGCTGGACTCCCCTCCACTTT. Protein: CASREVRWTPLHF.